The 16 T cell receptor beta chains given below trace back to one sample, sequenced in a study of blood T cell repertoires in COVID-19. The data were produced by immunoSEQ multiplex PCR, yet TCRdb's version contains in-frame clones alone and is incomplete. The table has around 450,000 clones, about 92% seen once. The specimen sequenced was PBMCs or T cells enriched from blood (not recorded which). The source is a man aged 18 to 30 who had recovered from COVID-19.

The V call is TRBV13, the J call TRBJ1-1; D is perhaps TRBD1 (5 bases). V gave up 5 bases and J gave up 8 bases, with 18 bases separating them. The CDR3 covers 14 residues. Germline V gene data show CDR1 as PRHDT and CDR2 as FYEKMQ (reference sequence). The CDR3 spells CASSVPGEQVEAFF. In DNA form, the CDR3 reads TGTGCCAGCAGCGTCCCAGGCGAACAGGTGGAAGCTTTCTTT.

The V and J genes are TRBV5-1 and TRBJ2-1; D possibly corresponds to TRBD2 (5 bases). V was shortened by 0 bases and J by 5 bases, with 12 bases between the two germline ends. Germline CDR1 reads SGHRS; CDR2 reads YFSETQ. This CDR3 comprises 15 residues. As DNA, the CDR3 is TGCGCCAGCAGCTTGGAAGGGAGATTGGACAATGAGCAGTTCTTC. It codes for CASSLEGRLDNEQFF. The whole variable domain, remainder taken from reference TRBV5-1 and TRBJ2-1, is KAGVTQTPRYLIKTRGQQVTLSCSPISGHRSVSWYQQTPGQGLQFLFEYFSETQRNKGNFPGRFSGRQFSNSRSEMNVSTLELGDSALYLCASSLEGRLDNEQFFGPGTRLTVL.

J is TRBJ1-2 and V is TRBV30; 7 bases fit TRBD1. The trim removed 3 bases at V and 8 bases at J, leaving 18 bases unmatched. Per germline, CDR1 GTSNPN and CDR2 SVGIG (reference sequence). The CDR3 is 16 amino acids. CDR3 sequence reads: CAWSHDITTGEFGYTF. The CDR3 coding sequence is TGTGCCTGGAGCCACGATATTACTACAGGGGAATTCGGCTACACCTTC.

This clone has just one count. The chain is built from TRBV4-2 and TRBJ1-6; TRBD1 matches at 8 bases. The CDR3 spans 14 residues. From germline, CDR1 is LGHNA and CDR2 YNFKEQ. The trim removed 3 bases at V and 5 bases at J, leaving 0 bases unmatched. CDR3 coding DNA: TGTGCCAGCAGCCAGGGACAGGATAATTCACCCCTCCACTTT. It encodes CASSQGQDNSPLHF.

The chain has TRBV5-1 and TRBJ1-6, with a tentative D call TRBD1 (6 bases). This CDR3 is built from 14 residues. Trimming cost V 0 bases and J 13 bases, with 14 bases left between them. Germline CDR1 and CDR2: SGHRS and YFSETQ. CDR3 in DNA: TGCGCCAGCAGCTTGGGCCAGGGGATTAGTCCCCTCCACTTT. Its protein product is CASSLGQGISPLHF.

This clone occurred many times. This chain uses TRBV13 with TRBJ1-3; no reliable D call. Germline V gene data show CDR1 as PRHDT and CDR2 as FYEKMQ (reference sequence). The CDR3 extends over 15 amino acids. Deletions cut 6 bases from V and 4 bases from J, with 16 bases between. The CDR3 sequence is CASRKKGGAGNTIYF. The CDR3 DNA reads TGTGCCAGCAGGAAGAAGGGAGGCGCGGGAAACACCATATATTTT.

This chain uses TRBV12-5 with TRBJ1-1; D remains unclear. The V gene lost 2 bases and the J gene lost 2 bases, with 6 bases spanning the gap. There are 13 residues in the CDR3. The V gene's germline CDR1 is LGHNT and CDR2 FRNRAP. The CDR3 spells CASGLSGNTEAFF. CDR3 DNA: TGTGCTAGTGGTTTGTCAGGTAACACTGAAGCTTTCTTT.

The V and J genes are TRBV29-1 and TRBJ1-1; a weak D match, TRBD1 (6 bases). Germline values: CDR1 SQVTM, CDR2 ANQGSEA. The V end was cut by 5 bases, the J end by 0 bases, with 13 bases between. The CDR3 loop spans 14 amino acids. DNA of the CDR3: TGCAGCGTTAAGAGACAGGCCCTGAACACTGAAGCTTTCTTT. It encodes CSVKRQALNTEAFF.

Only a few counts were recorded for this clone. The CDR3 spells CASSLTSRKEDEQFF. The CDR3 DNA sequence: TGCGCCAGCAGCTTGACCTCGCGGAAAGAAGATGAGCAGTTCTTC. This chain uses TRBV5-1 with TRBJ2-1, with unresolved D. V lost 1 base, J lost 8 bases, and 16 bases lay in between. Looked up from germline, CDR1 is SGHRS and CDR2 is YFSETQ. The CDR3 sequence is 15 residues long.

This chain joins TRBV18 and TRBJ2-6; 9 bases match TRBD1. J was trimmed by 0 bases and V by 3 bases; bases with no gene match: 9. This CDR3 spans 19 amino acids. CDR1 is KGHSH and CDR2 is LQKENI in the germline V gene. The CDR3 sequence is CASSPLVGQGLSGANVLTF. DNA of the CDR3: TGTGCCAGCTCACCCCTGGTGGGACAGGGACTCTCTGGGGCCAACGTCCTGACTTTC.

The V and J genes are TRBV2 and TRBJ1-1, with 11 bases lining up with TRBD1. The germline CDR1 and CDR2 sequences are SNHLY and FYNNEI. With 6 bases clipped from V and 0 bases from J, the junction kept 12 bases outside the gene matches. This CDR3 contains 18 residues. The CDR3 sequence is CASSTERDRGDLNTEAFF. The CDR3 DNA follows: TGTGCCAGCAGCACCGAAAGGGACAGGGGGGATTTGAACACTGAAGCTTTCTTT.

This chain connects TRBV29-1 to TRBJ2-5, with a weak D call TRBD2 (5 bases). Germline CDR1 SQVTM, CDR2 ANQGSEA. The CDR3 extends over 16 amino acids. V was pared by 6 bases and J by 2 bases, with 22 bases between. CDR3 sequence (DNA): TGCAGCGTCGACCGCCCCCCTGAGATAGCGCAAGAGACCCAGTACTTC. It is translated as CSVDRPPEIAQETQYF.

V gene TRBV3-1 (or the pseudogene TRBV3-2) combines with J gene TRBJ1-3; D call uncertain. This CDR3 is built from 16 residues. The germline V and J ends were trimmed by 6 bases and 1 base, with 16 bases remaining between them. Per germline, CDR1 LGHDT and CDR2 YNNKEL (reference sequence). CDR3 protein: CASRKSIVTSGNTIYF. CDR3 sequence (DNA): TGTGCCAGCAGGAAGTCAATTGTAACTTCTGGAAACACCATATATTTT.

The chain combines TRBV5-4 with TRBJ2-6; 7 bases map to TRBD2. The CDR3 is 16 residues long. Germline loops: CDR1 SGHNT, CDR2 YYREEE (reference sequence). V lost 4 bases to trimming and J lost 0 bases; unmatched junction nucleotides: 4. CDR3 bases: TGTGCCAGCAGCCTGACGGGGGGCTCTGGGGCCAACGTCCTGACTTTC. It yields the protein CASSLTGGSGANVLTF.

The J gene is TRBJ1-2, the V gene TRBV19, with 7 bases lining up with TRBD1. Germline CDR1 is LNHDA and CDR2 is SQIVND (reference sequence). V trimming: 5 bases; J trimming: 1 base; junction bases outside the gene matches: 7. The CDR3 runs to 15 residues. The CDR3 region has the DNA TGTGCCAGTAGTGCTTGGGACAGAAATAACTATGGCTACACCTTC. Translated, it gives CASSAWDRNNYGYTF.

Concerning this clone itself: It may be a read error: a sequence one base away is much more abundant. This chain connects TRBV3-1 (or the pseudogene TRBV3-2) to TRBJ2-1; the match to TRBD2 covers 9 bases. V shed 4 bases, J shed 6 bases, and the junction held 13 bases outside the gene matches. Germline V gene sequence: CDR1 LGHDT, CDR2 YNNKEL (reference sequence). The CDR3 has 17 amino acids. The CDR3 nucleotides read TGTGCCAGCAGCCCACTAAATCATCTAGCGGGAATCAATGAGCAGTTCTTC. It is translated as CASSPLNHLAGINEQFF.